The T cell receptor beta chain described here comes from a study of patients and donors after allogeneic stem cell transplantation. This CDR3 is built from 14 residues. Germline CDR1 is DFQATT and CDR2 is SNEGSKA (reference sequence). With 3 bases removed from V and 0 bases from J, the gap between germline ends came to 11 bases. TCRdb re-analysed the RT-PCR reads in MiXCR, keeping a single row per CDR3 protein. There are about 89,000 distinct CDR3 sequences in the sample; approximately 49% occur only once, and under 70% lies in the top ten. The J gene is TRBJ1-1, the V gene TRBV20-1; D unclear. The specimen was blood, either unsorted or a sorted T cell fraction (not recorded which). The origin of this receptor is a human donor who was either an allogeneic HSCT recipient or a stem cell or donor lymphocyte infusion donor (not recorded which). It is not recorded whose cells these are; they may come from a transplant donor. In nucleotides, the CDR3 is TGCAGTGCTAGGTCGGTAGTAATGAACACTGAAGCTTTCTTT. Protein sequence: CSARSVVMNTEAFF.